These T cell receptor beta chains were read from a single sample in a study of PD-1 blockade in classical Hodgkin lymphoma. Using immunoSEQ multiplex PCR, the repertoire was profiled, and TCRdb retains in-frame clones only, with some absent. This sample has about 15,000 clones, with approximately 88% found just once. This material consisted of peripheral blood mononuclear cells (PBMCs), taken before the second cycle of nivolumab. The receptors originated from a human donor with classical Hodgkin lymphoma. Both conserved end residues are trimmed from each CDR3.

v_call	j_call	cdr3_aa
TRBV10-1	TRBJ2-2	ASTEPTSDEHRGAV
TRBV28	TRBJ2-7	ASSFRTFSGGYEQY
TRBV14	TRBJ2-1	ASSLYTTWEPHNEQF
TRBV11-2	TRBJ1-1	ASSSEWGPEAF
TRBV30	TRBJ1-1	AWRNNRGAF
TRBV11-2	TRBJ2-7	ASSFGGSYEQY
TRBV7-9	TRBJ2-4	ASSLAGGLDIQY
TRBV6-6	TRBJ2-7	ASSFEGTYEQY
TRBV11-2	TRBJ2-7	ASSPIPYEQY
TRBV6-5	TRBJ1-1	ASSRHLLMNTEAF
TRBV29-1	TRBJ1-5	SVRQGEGQPQH
TRBV5-1	TRBJ1-2	ASSSWDRNDYGYT
TRBV15	TRBJ1-5	ATSRVTYSNQPQH
TRBV5-5	TRBJ2-7	ASRPTSGTGAGEQY
TRBV4-1	TRBJ1-4	ASSQEWALNEKLF
TRBV10-1	TRBJ2-7	ASGGSGGSYEQY
TRBV4-1	TRBJ1-1	ASSQEMGGTEAF
TRBV7-9	TRBJ2-2	ASSLRKGIWYAGELF
TRBV15	TRBJ2-2	ATSREGLGTGELF
TRBV13	TRBJ2-1	ASTTAGGSYNEQF
TRBV5-5	TRBJ2-7	ASSTGQGSREQY
TRBV18	TRBJ2-5	ASSPYIISGTGPETQY
TRBV19	TRBJ2-1	ASSIAVGGTYNEQF
TRBV6-5	TRBJ1-5	ASTYDRAGNQPQH
TRBV5-1	TRBJ1-1	ASSPPGGNTEAF
TRBV6-4	TRBJ2-2	ASSDATGGADTGELF
TRBV5-6	TRBJ1-4	ASSYGFANEKLF
TRBV7-3	TRBJ2-5	ASSRTKSETQY
TRBV9	TRBJ2-2	ASSVSPTNTGELF
TRBV19	TRBJ1-5	ASSITPYSNQPQH
TRBV4-1	TRBJ1-4	ASSQFPLPGGGEKLF
TRBV5-1	TRBJ2-3	ASSGRERPDTQY
TRBV5-4	TRBJ1-1	ASSLALNTEAF
TRBV11-2	TRBJ1-4	ASSLPGTEKLF
TRBV6-4	TRBJ2-1	ASSERSGGSNEQF
TRBV18	TRBJ2-3	ASSPVGGTQY
TRBV29-1	TRBJ2-5	SALGAGDKRLWEQY
TRBV7-6	TRBJ1-4	ASSLGRGAQLSEKLF
TRBV10-3	TRBJ2-7	AISGNYEQY
TRBV9	TRBJ1-4	ASSGSPATNEKLF
TRBV9	TRBJ2-5	ASSSYGTGGGTQY
TRBV18	TRBJ2-2	ASSPGSNTGELF
TRBV27	TRBJ2-2	ASSTLTGELF
TRBV2	TRBJ1-5	ASNHRGNQPQH
TRBV11-2	TRBJ1-2	ASRAGGGGLDGYT
TRBV27	TRBJ2-1	ASPHRGGHNEQF
TRBV5-5	TRBJ2-1	ASSLPGTSGINEQF
TRBV29-1	TRBJ2-3	SVGLGGTDTQY